The 15 T cell receptor beta chains listed next were all sequenced from one sample in a study of blood T cell repertoires in COVID-19. Only in-frame clones appear in the TCRdb table, and some are missing; sequencing was by immunoSEQ multiplex PCR. The sample holds 67,000 or so clones; about 79% are singletons and the top ten take 28%. Sequenced: peripheral blood. The origin of the receptors is a man aged 65-85 years with acute or convalescent COVID-19.

The rearrangement joins TRBV3-1 (or the pseudogene TRBV3-2) to TRBJ1-1, with TRBD1 as a possible D gene (5 bases). Germline-derived CDR1 and CDR2 are LGHDT and YNNKEL (reference sequence). The CDR3 has 15 amino acids. Trimming cost V 6 bases and J 1 base, with 15 bases left between them. The CDR3 loop reads CASRRSSGENTEAFF. Written as DNA, the CDR3 is TGTGCCAGCAGGCGGAGCTCGGGGGAGAACACTGAAGCTTTCTTT.

The chain employs TRBV10-1 and TRBJ1-2; 7 positions match TRBD1. CDR3 size: 17 residues. Germline CDR1 WNHNN, CDR2 SYGVQD (reference sequence). J lost 2 bases, V lost 2 bases, and 11 bases had no gene match. The CDR3 reads CASSETLRDSNNYGYTF. In DNA form, the CDR3 reads TGCGCCAGCAGTGAGACACTCCGGGACAGCAACAACTATGGCTACACCTTC.

CDR3 protein: CASSFQGDLYTF. The CDR3 DNA is TGTGCCAGCAGCTTTCAGGGGGATCTCTACACCTTC. The chain carries TRBV7-9 and TRBJ1-2; 7 bases line up with TRBD1. The CDR3 loop spans 12 amino acids. Germline lookup yields CDR1 SEHNR and CDR2 FQNEAQ (reference sequence). V was pared by 3 bases and J by 10 bases, with 5 bases of the junction left unmatched.

The chain employs TRBV10-3 and TRBJ1-5; tentatively, D is TRBD1 (6 bases). The V end was cut by 2 bases, the J end by 0 bases, with 14 bases between. Germline V CDR1 and CDR2: ENHRY, SYGVKD. This CDR3 has 17 amino acids. This CDR3 reads CAISEKGGRSSNQPQHF. The CDR3, as DNA: TGTGCCATCAGTGAGAAGGGGGGGCGATCTAGCAATCAGCCCCAGCATTTT.

V usage is TRBV7-9 and J usage is TRBJ2-2, with 7 bases lining up with TRBD1. The germline gives CDR1 SEHNR, CDR2 FQNEAQ (reference sequence). After removal of 5 bases from V and 6 bases from J, the junction contained 6 bases not matched to a gene. This CDR3 is built from 14 residues. CDR3 region: CASSLTGVAGELFF. As DNA, the CDR3 is TGTGCCAGCAGCCTCACAGGGGTTGCCGGGGAGCTGTTTTTT.

The V gene is TRBV29-1, the J gene TRBJ2-7, with D hard to call. Trimming removed 5 bases at V and 0 bases at J, with 11 bases between. The CDR3 length is 13 residues. CDR1 is SQVTM and CDR2 is ANQGSEA in the germline V gene. The CDR3 nucleotides are TGCAGCGTTTTTACTCCCCGCTCCTACGAGCAGTACTTC. It translates to CSVFTPRSYEQYF.

V and J are TRBV7-3 and TRBJ1-1, with D possibly being TRBD1 (5 bases). V lost 5 bases to trimming and J lost 4 bases, with 11 bases between them. The germline CDR1 and CDR2 sequences are SGHTA and FQGTGA. CDR3 size: 13 residues. CDR3 amino acids: CASSPGQGTEAFF. CDR3 bases: TGTGCCAGCAGCCCTGGGCAGGGCACTGAAGCTTTCTTT.

This clone showed up just once. V usage is TRBV2 and J usage is TRBJ1-5, with a tentative D call TRBD1 (5 bases). The CDR3 extends over 15 amino acids. The germline V gene encodes CDR1 SNHLY and CDR2 FYNNEI. Trimming left V 7 bases short and J 5 bases short, with 18 bases between. CDR3 DNA sequence: TGTGCCAGCACTGACGGGGGGGTAAGGGATCAGCCCCAGCATTTT. It yields the protein CASTDGGVRDQPQHF.

There are a few counts of this clone. The rearrangement links TRBV4-2 to TRBJ1-1; 8 nucleotides align to TRBD1. The CDR3 has 14 amino acids. Germline V gene lookup returns CDR1 LGHNA and CDR2 YNFKEQ. The V and J ends lost 6 bases and 4 bases, in that order; junction bases with no gene match: 7. CDR3 sequence: CASSPTGVGTEAFF. In nucleotides, the CDR3 is TGTGCCAGCAGTCCGACAGGGGTGGGCACTGAAGCTTTCTTT.

The chain employs TRBV20-1 and TRBJ2-5; 10 bases match TRBD2. Germline V gene data show CDR1 as DFQATT and CDR2 as SNEGSKA (reference sequence). CDR3 size: 16 residues. V was clipped by 3 bases and J by 2 bases; unmatched bases: 9. The CDR3 region has the DNA TGCAGTGCTAGTCCGTGGGGAGCGGGAGGGCAAGAGACCCAGTACTTC. It codes for CSASPWGAGGQETQYF.

The rearrangement uses TRBV5-4 and TRBJ2-7; D ambiguous. Trimming left V 4 bases short and J 2 bases short, with 10 bases between. The CDR3 contains 13 residues. The germline V gene has CDR1 SGHNT and CDR2 YYREEE (reference sequence). The CDR3 here is CASSISVTYEQYF. As DNA, the CDR3 is TGTGCCAGCAGCATCTCGGTAACCTACGAGCAGTACTTC.

The V call is TRBV5-4, the J call TRBJ1-2; TRBD1 might be the D (6 bases). The CDR3 loop spans 13 amino acids. Trimming removed 7 bases at V and 8 bases at J, with 18 bases between. Germline values: CDR1 SGHNT, CDR2 YYREEE (reference sequence). CDR3 region: CASQTTARGGYTF. The CDR3 DNA follows: TGTGCCAGCCAGACGACAGCTAGGGGGGGCTACACCTTC.

The CDR3 loop reads CASSLSWAAEAFF. CDR3 nucleotides: TGTGCCAGCAGCTTAAGTTGGGCAGCTGAAGCTTTCTTT. V and J are TRBV7-2 and TRBJ1-1, with D unclear. This CDR3 has 13 residues. Germline loops: CDR1 SGHTA, CDR2 FQGNSA. The germline V and J ends were trimmed by 2 bases and 6 bases, with 10 bases remaining between them. The full variable domain, with the rest looked up from reference TRBV7-2 and TRBJ1-1, is GAGVSQSPSNKVTEKGKDVELRCDPISGHTALYWYRQSLGQGLEFLIYFQGNSAPDKSGLPSDRFSAERTGGSVSTLTIQRTQQEDSAVYLCASSLSWAAEAFFGQGTRLTVV.

The rearrangement joins TRBV10-3 to TRBJ2-3, with 8 bases aligning to TRBD2. This CDR3 has 16 amino acids. Germline CDR1 reads ENHRY; CDR2 reads SYGVKD. V dropped 0 bases and J dropped 5; count of bases not matched to a gene: 7. CDR3 DNA sequence: TGTGCCATCAGTGAGTCCGCCGGGAGGGCCGGAGATACGCAGTATTTT. It translates to CAISESAGRAGDTQYF.

V is TRBV4-3 and J is TRBJ2-3, with D tentatively TRBD2 (6 bases). Trimming took off 4 bases at V and 6 bases at J, with 17 bases between the two ends. Germline V gene data show CDR1 as LGHNA and CDR2 as YSLEER. CDR3 length: 15 residues. The CDR3 reads CASSPATGGEDTQYF. CDR3 bases: TGCGCCAGCAGCCCAGCAACAGGAGGGGAGGATACGCAGTATTTT.